This T cell receptor beta chain was sequenced in a study of blood T cell repertoires in COVID-19 (dated by TCRdb to 2019 to 2021). Notes on the research overall: Samples covering the acute and convalescent phases of COVID-19 were provided by collaborators in the United States, Italy and Spain. Subjects who had been exposed to COVID-19, were actively infected with it, or had recovered from it provided the deeply sampled blood TCRbeta repertoires that made up the dataset. Where available, HLA class I and class II types were taken from metadata supplied by the sample provider and were not determined by assay-based typing. The samples were drawn from two sources: the first 160 participants of the ongoing ImmuneRACE study, and over 950 subjects contributed by 6 global collaborators. The material from the prospective study consisted of cDNA or gDNA derived from T cells, B-cell-depleted T cells, or PBMCs. The sample metadata nearly always contained a de-identified subject ID, COVID-19 status, age in years and sex. A freely available public database, intended as a resource for researchers studying the immune response to SARS-CoV-2, is where the repertoires were released. Summary of the overall study and its limitations: The quantity of clinical and demographic metadata differed by source and by participant and was supplied without curation.

This clone was recorded a few times. Its antigen remains undetermined. Relative to the germline gene, one junction end is altered; a read error may explain this. The immunoSEQ Assay, a bias-controlled multiplex PCR, was used to amplify TCRbeta CDR3 regions from genomic DNA. Per the authors' processing: The number of nucleated cells in each sample was estimated by amplification of reference gene primers within the assay. To quantify the absolute abundance of each unique TCRbeta CDR3 rearrangement, sequence reads were collapsed and filtered. For each sample, productive Simpson clonality was calculated as the square root of Simpson's diversity index across productive rearrangements. The source is immuneACCESS, and TCRdb retained only in-frame sequences with V and J called. Part of the clones is not carried over; for the studies checked, unresolved V genes explain less than half of this, and the remainder is unexplained. V and J calls and clone size come straight from that table; D and trimming were deduced from the DNA. This sample has under 150,000 clones in its table, and roughly 76% of those were observed once. Together, the top ten hold 10% to 15% of the sample.

Including cysteine and phenylalanine, the CDR3 has 17 amino acids. Only the CDR3 portion is preserved as DNA: 51 bases, with reading frame beginning at the first base. CDR1 and CDR2, per the germline V gene (reference sequence), are PRHDT and FYEKMQ. The collaborating institutions used their own protocols to collect whole blood in K2EDTA tubes. For TCRbeta analysis, collaborator samples were shipped as frozen whole blood, as isolated PBMCs, or as DNA extracted from either sample type. The chain joins TRBV13 to TRBJ1-3, with 7 junctional bases fitting TRBD1. The source is an elderly man with acute or convalescent COVID-19. Material: peripheral blood. The CDR3 reads CASSLARGRGTGNTIYF. In nucleotide form, the sequence is TGTGCCAGCAGTTTAGCCCGAGGCAGGGGGACTGGAAACACCATATATTTT.